A single sample gave rise to the 8 T cell receptor beta chains below, sequenced in a study of shared clonotypes between healthy human individuals (dated by TCRdb to 2020 to 2021). The method was the immunoSEQ multiplex PCR assay. The table was pulled from immuneACCESS by TCRdb, which kept in-frame rearrangements only. Such tables lose some clones; where checked, under half of the loss comes from unresolved V genes, and the rest has no known cause. The sample table shows about 670,000 clones, and roughly 70% are seen once. The ten most abundant clones make up 1.5% to 2% of the sample. Sequenced material: memory CD4+ T cells sorted from blood. According to the study, the label for this sample's cell subset or site signals: CD45RA-negative fraction. The origin of the receptors is a woman aged 25 to 45 in good health.

This rearrangement joins TRBV25-1 to TRBJ2-7; TRBD1 aligns across 7 bases. The CDR3 covers 15 residues. Germline CDR1 MGHDK, CDR2 SYGVNS. V lost 8 bases to trimming and J lost 0 bases; unmatched junction nucleotides: 10. CDR3 sequence (DNA): TGTGCCAGCTCCGACCGGGACAGAAGCTCCTACGAGCAGTACTTC. Protein product: CASSDRDRSSYEQYF.

The gene calls are TRBV29-1 and TRBJ2-7, with 8 bases aligning to TRBD1. The junction had 21 bases not matched to a gene; V was cut back by 5 bases and J by 3 bases. This CDR3 has 18 amino acids. The germline V gene encodes CDR1 SQVTM and CDR2 ANQGSEA. The CDR3 nucleotides read TGCAGCGTTTTCAGGGGGCCTGCCGGGACTTCTATTTTCTACGAGCAGTACTTC. It codes for CSVFRGPAGTSIFYEQYF.

This clone occurred once. The chain has TRBV4-2 and TRBJ2-1; 8 bases are shared with TRBD2. This CDR3 contains 16 residues. V trimming: 1 base; J trimming: 5 bases; junction bases outside the gene matches: 7. Germline lookup yields CDR1 LGHNA and CDR2 YNFKEQ. The CDR3 DNA reads as TGTGCCAGCAGCCAAGTATCCACTAGCGGACACAATGAGCAGTTCTTC. Its translation is CASSQVSTSGHNEQFF.

This CDR3 reads CASSSLSGKTGEKLFF. DNA for the CDR3: TGTGCCAGCAGTTCCCTTTCCGGGAAGACAGGAGAAAAACTGTTTTTT. The chain recombines TRBV27 with TRBJ1-4; TRBD1 is a possible D gene (6 bases). The CDR3 length is 16 residues. Germline V lookup: CDR1 MNHEY, CDR2 SMNVEV (reference sequence). Trimming stripped 4 bases from V and 8 bases from J, with 20 bases between.

J is TRBJ1-5 and V is TRBV28; D is unresolved. The V and J ends lost 6 bases and 6 bases respectively, with 9 bases between them. The CDR3 consists of 12 residues. The V gene's germline CDR1 is MDHEN and CDR2 SYDVKM. Written as DNA, the CDR3 is TGTGCCAGCAGCCCTCCAGGTCAGCCCCAGCATTTT. It yields the protein CASSPPGQPQHF.

Concerning this clone: The identical CDR3 is also encoded by other nucleotide sequences in the sample. The chain combines TRBV5-1 with TRBJ2-1; TRBD2 might be the D (5 bases). This CDR3 is 15 amino acids long. CDR1 and CDR2 (germline): SGHRS, YFSETQ. The V end was cut by 4 bases, the J end by 0 bases, with 11 bases between. CDR3 loop: CASSLDSHSYNEQFF. In DNA, the CDR3 is TGCGCCAGCAGCCTGGACTCGCACTCCTACAATGAGCAGTTCTTC.

The gene calls are TRBV7-6 and TRBJ2-5, with no clear D. The V and J ends lost 5 bases and 7 bases respectively, with 23 bases between them. CDR3 length equals 16 residues. Germline loops: CDR1 SGHVS, CDR2 FNYEAQ. CDR3 loop: CASSPYRPPITGTQYF. In DNA, the CDR3 is TGTGCCAGCAGCCCTTACCGACCCCCCATCACGGGGACCCAGTACTTC.

The chain has TRBV11-2 and TRBJ2-2; tentatively, D is TRBD2 (5 bases). CDR3 length equals 13 residues. The germline gives CDR1 SGHAT, CDR2 FQNNGV. V lost 3 bases to trimming and J lost 6 bases, with 8 bases between them. The CDR3 loop is CASSFTGSGELFF. The CDR3 bases are TGTGCCAGCAGCTTCACGGGGTCCGGGGAGCTGTTTTTT.